This TCR beta chain was recorded in a study of early T cells in non-severe SARS-CoV-2 infection. Overall study context: The chains were unpaired, and the sequenced material was bulk RNA from unsorted whole blood.

TCRdb re-derived calls from the 5' RACE reads in MiXCR, one entry per CDR3 protein. This sample carries roughly 53,000 distinct CDR3 sequences, 9.5% to 15% of them seen once, and the ten largest clones take roughly 2.5%. This clonotype was detected only a few times. Its specificity is not known. Trimming cost V 6 bases and J 0 bases, with 11 bases left between them. Germline V lookup: CDR1 SNHLY, CDR2 FYNNEI. The CDR3 loop spans 14 amino acids. Findings and limits, study-wide: VDJdb matching favored anti-spike CD8 responses, missing private and CD4 specificities.

V gene TRBV2 combines with J gene TRBJ1-1, with D perhaps matching TRBD1 (5 bases). This receptor was obtained from an adult who was a healthcare worker with PCR-confirmed SARS-CoV-2 infection or an uninfected control (not recorded which). Sequenced material: whole blood, taken at baseline. The CDR3: CASRAGSMNTEAFF. In DNA form, the CDR3 reads TGTGCCAGCAGGGCAGGGTCCATGAACACTGAAGCTTTCTTT.